The sequence of this T cell receptor beta chain was determined in a study of blood T cell repertoires in COVID-19. Study-level information: The study drew acute and convalescent COVID-19 samples from the United States, Italy and Spain.

Authors' methods: It was from reference gene primer amplification that nucleated cell counts were estimated. Assay: immunoSEQ multiplex PCR; the TCRdb copy retains only in-frame clones and omits some. That table furnishes V, J and clone size, whereas the DNA furnished D and trimming. The data contain 45,000 to 55,000 clones, approximately 85% of them singletons. The sample was peripheral blood. The receptor's source is a woman older than 75 with acute or convalescent COVID-19.

Here the CDR3 reads CASRSSWGGENTEAFF. For the CDR3, the DNA is TGTGCCAGCAGGTCCTCTTGGGGGGGAGAGAACACTGAAGCTTTCTTT. The chain has TRBV27 and TRBJ1-1, with D tentatively TRBD1 (5 bases). V was shortened by 6 bases and J by 1 base, with 18 bases between the two germline ends. This CDR3 has 16 amino acids. Per germline, CDR1 MNHEY and CDR2 SMNVEV (reference sequence).